A selection of T cell receptor beta chains follows, all from one sample in a study of T cell responses to AZD1222 COVID-19 vaccine. Assay used: immunoSEQ multiplex PCR; TCRdb lists only in-frame clones, some missing. The data contain about 92,000 clones, 88% of them singletons. The source material was peripheral blood, sampled on day 0 of MenACWY control vaccination. The receptor set was obtained from an adult in good health. Each CDR3 is given with its conserved first and last residue. Each record gives: J gene, clone size, D gene, V gene, CDR3 protein, CDR3 DNA. A D gene is named only where the DNA matches it firmly. Clone size is not always given. Where it is, it says once, few, many or a class for expanded clones.

>TRBJ1-5|NA|NA|TRBV19
CASSIEGQPQHF
TGTGCCAGTAGTATAGAGGGTCAGCCCCAGCATTTT
>TRBJ1-2|NA|NA|TRBV6-5
CASSYRGQPNGYGYTF
TGTGCCAGCAGTTATAGAGGACAGCCCAACGGCTATGGCTACACCTTC
>TRBJ2-1|NA|TRBD1|TRBV18
CASSRDGQGYNEQFF
TGTGCCAGCTCACGAGACGGACAGGGCTACAATGAGCAGTTCTTC
>TRBJ2-3|NA|NA|TRBV7-2
CASGRGGTDTQYF
TGTGCCAGCGGTCGGGGCGGCACAGATACGCAGTATTTT
>TRBJ2-5|NA|TRBD1|TRBV7-9
CASSLDRVETQYF
TGTGCCAGCAGTTTGGACAGGGTAGAGACCCAGTACTTC
>TRBJ1-4|NA|TRBD1|TRBV5-1
CASSSGTGSATNEKLFF
TGCGCCAGCAGCTCCGGGACAGGATCCGCAACTAATGAAAAACTGTTTTTT
>TRBJ1-1|once|NA|TRBV18
CASSPGSTDTEAFF
TGTGCCAGCTCACCCGGTTCTACGGACACTGAAGCTTTCTTT
>TRBJ2-2|NA|TRBD1|TRBV4-2
CASSPGDDRGNTGELFF
TGTGCCAGCAGTCCGGGGGACGACAGGGGGAACACCGGGGAGCTGTTTTTT
>TRBJ2-3|NA|TRBD2|TRBV7-9
CASSHSGGSTDTQYF
TGTGCCAGCAGCCATAGCGGGGGGAGCACAGATACGCAGTATTTT
>TRBJ1-2|NA|NA|TRBV6-1
CASSEADYGYTF
TGTGCCAGCAGTGAGGCAGATTATGGCTACACCTTC
>TRBJ2-7|NA|NA|TRBV6-2/TRBV6-3
CASSYPLGARIFYEQYF
TGTGCCAGCAGTTACCCCTTAGGCGCCAGGATATTCTACGAGCAGTACTTC
>TRBJ2-7|NA|TRBD2|TRBV5-6
CASSYITTSGGYEQYF
TGTGCCAGCAGCTACATAACGACTAGCGGGGGGTACGAGCAGTACTTC
>TRBJ1-2|NA|NA|TRBV20-1
CSASTPVLGYGYTF
TGCAGTGCTAGTACGCCGGTTTTAGGCTATGGCTACACCTTC
>TRBJ2-2|NA|TRBD1|TRBV2
CASSTRQGANGELFF
TGTGCCAGCAGTACAAGACAGGGGGCAAACGGGGAGCTGTTTTTT
>TRBJ1-4|NA|NA|TRBV6-1
CASSEVFGGGVNEKLFF
TGTGCCAGCAGTGAAGTTTTTGGGGGAGGGGTTAATGAAAAACTGTTTTTT
>TRBJ2-2|NA|TRBD1|TRBV18
CASSPGTGVMAGELFF
TGTGCCAGCTCACCGGGGACAGGTGTAATGGCCGGGGAGCTGTTTTTT
>TRBJ1-2|NA|NA|TRBV7-2
CASSKGEGSSNYGYTF
TGTGCCAGCAGCAAGGGGGAGGGTAGTTCTAACTATGGCTACACCTTC
>TRBJ2-3|NA|NA|TRBV4-2
CASSQDLRDLDTQYF
TGTGCCAGCAGCCAAGATCTAAGGGATCTGGATACGCAGTATTTT
>TRBJ2-1|NA|NA|TRBV11-2
CAGSGSRYEQFF
TGTGCCGGGTCGGGTAGCAGGTATGAGCAGTTCTTC
>TRBJ2-5|NA|TRBD2|TRBV5-4
CASKPGGPGGETQYF
TGTGCCAGCAAACCGGGAGGTCCGGGGGGTGAGACCCAGTACTTC
>TRBJ1-1|NA|TRBD1|TRBV19
CASTSRDRALPEAFF
TGTGCCAGTACAAGTCGGGACAGGGCCCTGCCTGAAGCTTTCTTT
>TRBJ1-5|once|NA|TRBV2
CASSGKGLSNQPQHF
TGTGCCAGCAGTGGGAAGGGCCTTAGCAATCAGCCCCAGCATTTT
>TRBJ2-7|NA|NA|TRBV28
CASSTLEFPRDYEQYF
TGTGCCAGCAGCACCCTAGAGTTTCCGCGGGACTACGAGCAGTACTTC
>TRBJ2-2|NA|NA|TRBV5-4
CASSSGTEVPGELFF
TGTGCCAGCAGCTCCGGGACGGAGGTTCCCGGGGAGCTGTTTTTT
>TRBJ1-1|NA|TRBD1|TRBV4-3
CASSQDLLDRFYGTEAFF
TGCGCCAGCAGCCAAGATCTCCTGGACAGGTTTTATGGGACTGAAGCTTTCTTT
>TRBJ2-1|NA|NA|TRBV29-1
CSVDESDNEQFF
TGCAGCGTGGATGAATCTGACAATGAGCAGTTCTTC
>TRBJ1-3|NA|TRBD1|TRBV3-1/TRBV3-2
CASRPPSTGSGNTIYF
TGTGCCAGCAGACCACCCTCGACAGGGTCTGGAAACACCATATATTTT
>TRBJ2-7|NA|NA|TRBV30
CAWMRGSYSYEQYF
TGTGCCTGGATGAGAGGCAGCTACTCCTACGAGCAGTACTTC
>TRBJ2-3|NA|NA|TRBV9
CASSDRVTKSDTQYF
TGTGCCAGCAGCGATAGGGTTACCAAAAGTGATACGCAGTATTTT
>TRBJ2-7|once|TRBD1|TRBV11-1
CASSQDRAEQYF
TGTGCCAGCAGCCAGGACAGGGCCGAGCAGTACTTC
>TRBJ1-1|NA|NA|TRBV19
CASSIAGRELLAFF
TGTGCCAGTAGTATAGCCGGCAGGGAGCTCCTAGCTTTCTTT
>TRBJ1-6|NA|NA|TRBV11-2
CASSFGYGNSPLHF
TGTGCCAGCAGCTTCGGGTATGGGAATTCACCCCTCCACTTT
>TRBJ1-1|NA|NA|TRBV7-2
CASSSRRDFNMNTEAFF
TGTGCCAGCAGCTCACGTAGGGACTTTAACATGAACACTGAAGCTTTCTTT
>TRBJ2-1|NA|TRBD2|TRBV20-1
CSASDIAGLNEQFF
TGCAGTGCTAGTGACATAGCGGGGCTCAATGAGCAGTTCTTC
>TRBJ1-2|NA|NA|TRBV5-6
CASTKDGTGNYGYTF
TGTGCCAGCACCAAAGACGGGACGGGTAACTATGGCTACACCTTC
>TRBJ1-1|NA|NA|TRBV6-2/TRBV6-3
CASSYSMGSEAFF
TGTGCCAGCAGTTACTCGATGGGTTCTGAAGCTTTCTTT
>TRBJ1-1|NA|NA|TRBV24-1
CATSDNGVEAFF
TGTGCCACCAGTGATAATGGCGTCGAAGCTTTCTTT
>TRBJ1-1|NA|NA|TRBV15
CATSRDRGTAEAFF
TGTGCCACCAGCAGAGATCGGGGCACGGCTGAAGCTTTCTTT
>TRBJ1-3|NA|NA|TRBV6-1
CASSEAQVGGGNTIYF
TGTGCCAGCAGTGAAGCGCAAGTGGGCGGTGGAAACACCATATATTTT
>TRBJ2-7|NA|NA|TRBV12-3/TRBV12-4
CASSLERYEQYF
TGTGCCAGCAGTTTGGAGCGCTACGAGCAGTACTTC
>TRBJ2-7|NA|NA|TRBV21-1
CASKGRGWDLYEQYF
TGTGCCAGCAAGGGGAGAGGGTGGGATCTCTACGAGCAGTACTTC
>TRBJ1-1|NA|NA|TRBV5-1
CASSLEVGREAFF
TGCGCCAGCAGCTTGGAGGTTGGGCGTGAAGCTTTCTTT
>TRBJ1-1|NA|NA|TRBV5-1
CASSLDIGNTEAFF
TGCGCCAGCAGCTTGGATATCGGAAACACTGAAGCTTTCTTT
>TRBJ1-1|NA|NA|TRBV7-9
CASSLVGPNEAFF
TGTGCCAGCAGCTTAGTTGGGCCAAACGAAGCTTTCTTT
>TRBJ1-6|NA|NA|TRBV19
CASSTQRGGTATSGNSPLHF
TGTGCCAGTAGCACTCAGAGGGGGGGGACGGCAACCTCTGGTAATTCACCCCTCCACTTT
>TRBJ2-6|NA|NA|TRBV5-1
CASSLAGTSGANVLTF
TGCGCCAGCAGCTTGGCCGGGACCTCTGGGGCCAACGTCCTGACTTTC